This T cell receptor beta chain was identified in a study of shared clonotypes between healthy human individuals. Study in general: CD4 naive and memory got three plates each, CD8 naive two, CD8 memory one.

Each subset's genomic DNA was shared equally among a number of immunoSEQ plates. DNA at around 210 ng, around 30,000 T cell genomes, went into sorted-subset replicate PCRs. This table comes from immunoSEQ multiplex PCR, and its TCRdb copy is limited to in-frame clones, with some not included. The sample yields about 2.2 million clones, around 95% seen once. Naivety among CD8 cells was defined by CD45RO negativity and positive CCR7 selection, thereby excluding terminally differentiated effector memory CD45RA+ cells. Adult donors, all healthy and HIV-negative, had no recent acute infections or vaccinations. The V gene's germline CDR1 is SGDLS and CDR2 YYNGEE. The V end was cut by 0 bases, the J end by 2 bases, with 14 bases between. This CDR3 spans 17 amino acids.

Sequencing used naive CD8+ T cells from PBMCs. This TCR came from a young man in good health. Some clones in this sample may be carry-over from other donors' samples. The chain has TRBV9 and TRBJ2-2; D remains ambiguous. The CDR3 spells CASSVARLSPNTGELFF. Written as DNA, the CDR3 is TGTGCCAGCAGCGTAGCCCGCCTTAGCCCAAACACCGGGGAGCTGTTTTTT.